This T cell receptor (beta chain) originates from a study of blood T cells in healthy people across ages (dated by TCRdb to between 2015 and 2016). Notes on the research overall: Template switching captured roughly one uniquely barcoded TCR beta cDNA molecule per two T cells in model experiments. To track age-related changes in TCR beta repertoire diversity, the study relied on deep sequencing normalized with unique cDNA molecular identifiers. The donors were split into four age groups: young (average about 16 years), middle-aged (39), aged (about 56) and long-lived (approximately 89). Two additional independent replicas of 1 million unique cDNA reads from the same blood draw were analyzed for two donors (one aged 18 to 30 and one aged 80 or older). What the work shows at the level of the full study, not this receptor alone: As age increased, observed TCR beta diversity per million T cells dropped in a roughly linear way, and a significant reduction was already evident by age 40. There was a strong correlation between observed TCR beta diversity and the percentage of naive T cells measured by flow cytometry. Bulk unsorted PBMC profiling prevented conclusive comparison of naive and antigen-experienced compartments. Estimates of total diversity based on one million sequenced T cells were regarded as lower bounds and as underestimates. Compared with the aged group, more naive CD4+ T cells, fewer expanded clones and increased TCR diversity were shown by the long-lived group, suggesting age selection. The CMV infection status of donors was not known, potentially confounding age-related changes in expanded clonotypes.

Comments on this clonotype: Its antigen is not yet known. Base qualities are not provided; no much larger clone lies one nucleotide away.

Spanning cysteine to phenylalanine, the CDR3 consists of 17 amino acids. Only the CDR3 portion is preserved as DNA: 51 bases, with reading frame beginning at the first base. V has 0 bases trimmed and J has 5 bases trimmed; junction bases matching no gene number 10. From the germline V gene, CDR1 is SQVTM and CDR2 is ANQGSEA. The donors were 40 or so Caucasian individuals from Russia, aged roughly 6 to 100 years, who were systemically healthy. Around 9.7 milliliters of peripheral blood were collected from each donor into EDTA-treated Vacutainer tubes. Ficoll-Paque density-gradient centrifugation was used to isolate PBMCs, with at least 6.5 million obtained per sample. Total RNA was extracted from PBMCs with Trizol reagent, with at least 6 micrograms obtained per sample. For every donor, flow cytometry on a PBMC aliquot measured the percentage of naive CD45RAhigh/CD27high T cells. Libraries were prepared through 5' RACE. The sequencer was an Illumina HiSeq 2500. The second PCR ran for about 6 to 12 cycles and used a J-beta primer mix along with a sample-barcoded 5' primer. A template-switch 5' adaptor carrying 12 random nucleotides introduced a unique molecular identifier onto each TCR beta cDNA molecule. At least 2.5 million CDR3-containing paired-end reads were obtained from each sample. First-strand cDNA was synthesized from all RNA with the Mint cDNA synthesis kit, primed by a TRBC-specific oligonucleotide. After uracil-DNA glycosylase treatment, a first 18-cycle PCR used universal primers M1SS and BC2_uni_R on all cDNA. The authors' analysis ran thus. For normalization, 1 million high-quality reads, each with a distinct molecular identifier, were randomly selected from each sample. Reads with shared molecular identifiers were discarded instead of being binned into consensus sequences. MiTCR, run with a Q25 quality threshold and the strictest error-elimination algorithm, handled CDR3 identification, clonotype clustering and error correction. A nonparametric unseen species model using Euler transformation provided a lower-bound estimate of total TCR beta diversity. The public reads were reanalyzed by TCRdb: fastp trimming at Q25, MiXCR alignment, in-frame beta chains only. Rows are unified per CDR3 protein, each entry keeping the most common DNA and genes. These V and J calls originate from TCRdb's pipeline instead of the authors' own analysis. The table for this sample lists under 700,000 distinct CDR3 sequences; around 24% of them were counted only once. Roughly 9.4% of the sample is held by the ten biggest clonotypes.

These data were also filed under a second study, of T cells of mothers and their children. The second study also describes: Donors were nine systemically healthy Caucasian individuals: three mothers and their six children. cDNA synthesis consumed the entire amount of extracted RNA, loaded at around 1.5 ug RNA in each 15 ul reaction. In the second PCR, sample barcodes and 2-4 random nucleotides were introduced via the M1S primer. Over 8.5 million TCR beta CDR3 reads came from each mother, compared with 3.3 million or so reads from each child. In both related and unrelated pairs, thymic selection shapes the output of TCR recombination in a similar way, with inherited differences having only a minor effect. Normalized repertoire overlap was always slightly but never significantly higher in related than unrelated mother-child pairs. No persistent microchimeric T cell clones were found, with a detection sensitivity of approximately 100 clones per million clonotypes. To look for features that set related mother-child pairs apart from unrelated individuals, the researchers ran deep NGS to compare the TCR beta repertoires of mothers and children. The mean age was 40 +/- 4 years for the mothers and about 12 +/- 4 years for the children. Libraries were sequenced on Illumina HiSeq 2000 with 100+100 nt paired-end reads after adapter ligation with NEBNext reagents. To prevent cross-contamination, the mother and child libraries were prepared one month apart and sequenced in separate runs. Between roughly 500,000 and 2,100,000 distinct TCR beta clonotypes were identified per donor. Naive TCR beta clonotypes were estimated from low-frequency clonotypes matched to each donor's FACS-determined naive share, without sorting.

Sequenced material: blood. The V gene is TRBV29-1 and the J gene is TRBJ2-5; 12 bases in the middle match TRBD2. The source is a boy between 10 and 17 years old in good health. The sequenced DNA is TGCAGCGTTGAAGAAGTACTAGCGGGAGGTGCATTGGAGACCCAGTACTTC. This sequence encodes CSVEEVLAGGALETQYF.